The 8 T cell receptor beta chains below come from one sample, sequenced in a study of blood T cell repertoires in COVID-19. Assay used: immunoSEQ multiplex PCR; TCRdb lists only in-frame clones, some missing. The data contain some 350,000 clones, over 70% of them seen just once; the ten biggest clones take up 2.5% to 3%. The sequenced material came from peripheral blood. The receptor source for this set is a man between 25 and 39 years old with active or convalescent COVID-19.

This chain connects TRBV6-5 to TRBJ2-7; no firm D call. Trimming took off 6 bases at V and 1 base at J, with 10 bases between the two ends. The CDR3 runs 13 residues. CDR1 and CDR2 (germline): MNHEY, SVGAGI. The CDR3 DNA is TGTGCCAGCAGGACGACACCTTCCTACGAGCAGTACTTC. It specifies CASRTTPSYEQYF.

This chain joins TRBV11-3 and TRBJ1-6; D remains unclear. V was clipped by 1 base and J by 7 bases, with 14 bases between them. The CDR3 spans 16 residues. Germline CDR1 is SGHNT and CDR2 is YENEEA. CDR3: CASSLGSARGNSPLHF. CDR3 bases: TGTGCCAGCAGCTTAGGGTCCGCCCGAGGGAATTCACCCCTCCACTTT.

This clone has at least ten counts. The chain uses TRBV19 and TRBJ1-1; D might be TRBD1 (6 bases). The CDR3 runs 11 residues. Trimming took off 3 bases at V and 8 bases at J, with 7 bases between the two ends. Looked up from germline, CDR1 is LNHDA and CDR2 is SQIVND (reference sequence). In DNA form, the CDR3 reads TGTGCCAGTAGTATCAGGGGCGAAGCTTTCTTT. Amino acid sequence: CASSIRGEAFF.

The V gene is TRBV6-2 or TRBV6-3, the J gene TRBJ1-1, with a weak D call TRBD1 (6 bases). CDR1 is MNHEY and CDR2 is SVGEGT in the germline V gene. This CDR3 has 12 amino acids. Trimming pared 2 bases from V and 8 bases from J, leaving 9 bases between. The CDR3 spells CASSYGGREAFF. The CDR3 nucleotides are TGTGCCAGCAGTTACGGGGGCAGGGAAGCTTTCTTT.

The rearrangement links TRBV30 to TRBJ2-7; D is unclear. The CDR3 runs 13 residues. Germline V CDR1 and CDR2: GTSNPN, SVGIG (reference sequence). The V end was cut by 1 base, the J end by 4 bases, with 11 bases between. CDR3 DNA sequence: TGTGCCTGGAGTGGAGACTCACTTTACGAGCAGTACTTC. Translated, it gives CAWSGDSLYEQYF.

This chain links TRBV7-9 with TRBJ1-3; D perhaps matches TRBD1 (5 bases). The CDR3 totals 18 residues. Trimming removed 2 bases at V and 3 bases at J, with 20 bases between. Germline loops: CDR1 SEHNR, CDR2 FQNEAQ (reference sequence). CDR3 residues: CASSLQPSGGKSGNTIYF. CDR3 in DNA: TGTGCCAGCAGCTTACAGCCGTCGGGGGGGAAAAGTGGAAACACCATATATTTT.

This sequence joins TRBV6-1 and TRBJ1-1; D is unclear. Per germline, CDR1 MNHNS and CDR2 SASEGT. V lost 2 bases and J lost 5, with 9 bases in between. The CDR3 has 13 amino acids. The CDR3 DNA follows: TGTGCCAGCAGTGAAACGGGGTTTACTGAAGCTTTCTTT. It codes for CASSETGFTEAFF.

The J gene is TRBJ1-2, the V gene TRBV2; no firm D call. CDR1 is SNHLY, CDR2 FYNNEI, per germline. The CDR3 consists of 13 residues. With 4 bases removed from V and 0 bases from J, the gap between germline ends came to 6 bases. CDR3 DNA: TGTGCCAGCAGTGGGCGGTCTAACTATGGCTACACCTTC. It is translated as CASSGRSNYGYTF.